This TCR beta chain is from a study of blood T cell repertoires in COVID-19. Study-level information: Acute and convalescent COVID-19 specimens originated in the United States, Italy and Spain.

In the authors' workflow: Estimation of nucleated cell counts relied on the amplification of reference gene primers. Data came from immunoSEQ multiplex PCR; TCRdb stores just in-frame clones and leaves some out. That table gives V, J and clone size, and the DNA gave D and trimming. The sample includes under 350,000 clones, 70% to 90% of them seen just once. Germline V gene data show CDR1 as SEHNR and CDR2 as FQNEAQ (reference sequence). J lost 0 bases, V lost 3 bases, and 6 bases had no gene match. The CDR3 contains 17 residues. The TCR was taken from a middle-aged woman with acute COVID-19. The specimen sequenced was PBMCs or T cells enriched from blood (not recorded which). This rearrangement joins TRBV7-9 to TRBJ2-5; 11 bases are a match to TRBD2. For the CDR3, the DNA is TGTGCCAGCAGCTTCGCCCCTAGCGGGGGGTACCAAGAGACCCAGTACTTC. It specifies CASSFAPSGGYQETQYF.